The 32 T cell receptor beta chains below all came from one sample that was sequenced in a study of T cells in Graves' hyperthyroidism and ophthalmopathy. TCR beta CDR3 regions were amplified from RNA. HTBI primers were used for first-round RT-PCR of the TCR CDR3. Each CDR3 protein is one row after TCRdb ran MiXCR on the multiplex PCR reads. Among 690,000 or so distinct CDR3 sequences listed, around a sixth were seen once. Material: blood. The receptors were sampled from a woman between 50 and 59 years old with Graves' hyperthyroidism that later progressed to Graves' ophthalmopathy.

This clonotype was picked up many times. The V and J genes are TRBV6-6 and TRBJ2-7; 9 bases line up with TRBD1. J was trimmed by 6 bases and V by 0 bases; bases with no gene match: 12. The CDR3 has 17 amino acids. The germline V gene has CDR1 MNHNY and CDR2 SVGAGI (reference sequence). CDR3 amino acids: CASSYSLGTGYFSEQYF. CDR3 nucleotides: TGTGCCAGCAGTTACTCGTTAGGGACAGGGTATTTTAGCGAGCAGTACTTC.

This clonotype was seen at least ten times. This chain links TRBV11-3 with TRBJ2-2, with 8 bases matching TRBD1. Germline CDR1 SGHNT, CDR2 YENEEA. J lost 6 bases, V lost 8 bases, and 17 bases had no gene match. The CDR3 spans 17 residues. In DNA, the CDR3 is TGTGCCAGCGGGATACAGGGGGTGTATGTGGACCCCGGGGAGCTGTTTTTT. It translates to CASGIQGVYVDPGELFF.

The chain carries TRBV20-1 and TRBJ2-5; 16 bases fit TRBD2. CDR1 DFQATT and CDR2 SNEGSKA come from the germline V gene (reference sequence). CDR3 length: 18 amino acids. V gave up 6 bases and J gave up 4 bases; unmatched junction bases: 14. CDR3: CSARRTGTSGGALETQYF. The CDR3 DNA follows: TGCAGTGCCCGTAGAACCGGGACTAGCGGGGGGGCCCTAGAGACCCAGTACTTC.

There are many counts of this clonotype. J is TRBJ2-3 and V is TRBV12-3 or TRBV12-4; possible D gene TRBD2, 6 bases. The length of the CDR3 is 17 residues. Trimming removed 2 bases at V and 2 bases at J, with 17 bases between. For the CDR3, the DNA is TGTGCCAGCAGTTTATCTGATGCGGGGACCACCACAGATACGCAGTATTTT. Its protein is CASSLSDAGTTTDTQYF.

The V call is TRBV6-1, the J call TRBJ2-3; 10 bases match TRBD1. Per germline, CDR1 MNHNS and CDR2 SASEGT. The CDR3 runs 16 residues. V lost 5 bases and J lost 1; bases outside the gene matches: 6. The CDR3 nucleotides read TGTGCCAGCAGTTCCGACAGGGGGCCTGGCACAGATACGCAGTATTTT. Its translation: CASSSDRGPGTDTQYF.

This clonotype was detected only a few times. This sequence joins TRBV9 and TRBJ1-4; the match to TRBD1 covers 7 bases. This CDR3 spans 15 amino acids. With 2 bases clipped from V and 5 bases from J, the junction kept 6 bases outside the gene matches. Per germline, CDR1 SGDLS and CDR2 YYNGEE. The CDR3 reads CASSVTGTENEKLFF. CDR3 nucleotide sequence: TGTGCCAGCAGCGTCACCGGGACAGAGAATGAAAAACTGTTTTTT.

Regarding this clonotype: A much larger clone is a single base away; this may be a read error. The chain has TRBV27 and TRBJ1-4, with unresolved D. This CDR3 has 16 amino acids. Germline lookup yields CDR1 MNHEY and CDR2 SMNVEV (reference sequence). CDR3 in amino acids: CASTLVAGATNEKLLF. The CDR3, as DNA: TGTGCCAGCACCCTGGTGGCAGGCGCAACTAATGAAAAACTGCTTTTT.

This clonotype occurred many times. This chain links TRBV12-5 with TRBJ2-3, with TRBD1 matching over 8 bases. With 9 bases clipped from V and 0 bases from J, the junction kept 8 bases outside the gene matches. The germline V gene encodes CDR1 LGHNT and CDR2 FRNRAP. The CDR3 totals 15 residues. CDR3 nucleotide sequence: TGTGCTAGCACTCAGGGGGCTAGTAGCACAGATACGCAGTATTTT. Amino acid sequence: CASTQGASSTDTQYF. Full variable domain (missing parts from reference TRBV12-5 and TRBJ2-3): DARVTQTPRHKVTEMGQEVTMRCQPILGHNTVFWYRQTMMQGLELLAYFRNRAPLDDSGMPKDRFSAEMPDATLATLKIQPSEPRDSAVYFCASTQGASSTDTQYFGPGTRLTVL.

The sample holds a few counts of this clonotype. This chain joins TRBV2 and TRBJ2-3; D is perhaps TRBD2 (5 bases). The CDR3 is made up of 13 amino acids. V was shortened by 4 bases and J by 7 bases, with 12 bases between the two germline ends. The germline V gene has CDR1 SNHLY and CDR2 FYNNEI. CDR3 sequence: CASSVASRNTQYF. DNA of the CDR3: TGTGCCAGCAGTGTGGCTAGCCGCAATACGCAGTATTTT.

This clonotype was picked up many times. V and J are TRBV3-1 and TRBJ2-1, with 14 bases fitting TRBD2. Germline V gene data show CDR1 as LGHDT and CDR2 as YNNKEL (reference sequence). V dropped 0 bases and J dropped 2; count of bases not matched to a gene: 15. The CDR3 is made up of 22 amino acids. CDR3 sequence (DNA): TGTGCCAGCAGCCAAGAGGGTGGCGTGACTAGCGGGGGGGCAACGGCCTACAATGAGCAGTTCTTC. Its protein product is CASSQEGGVTSGGATAYNEQFF.

This clonotype has a handful of counts. The chain carries TRBV5-1 and TRBJ2-2; D gene unclear. This CDR3 is built from 17 residues. The V end was cut by 4 bases, the J end by 0 bases, with 16 bases between. The germline gives CDR1 SGHRS, CDR2 YFSETQ. The CDR3: CASSRRTEFANTGELFF. CDR3 DNA sequence: TGCGCCAGCAGCCGACGGACGGAATTCGCGAACACCGGGGAGCTGTTTTTT.

In this sample, this clonotype turned up many times. The rearrangement links TRBV3-1 to TRBJ1-4, with D tentatively TRBD1 (5 bases). This CDR3 is built from 15 residues. Looked up from germline, CDR1 is LGHDT and CDR2 is YNNKEL (reference sequence). V was shortened by 0 bases and J by 6 bases, with 11 bases between the two germline ends. Here the CDR3 reads CASSQEGGRDEKLFF. The CDR3 nucleotides read TGTGCCAGCAGCCAAGAGGGGGGTCGGGATGAAAAACTGTTTTTT.

This clonotype turned up a few times. The rearrangement joins TRBV27 to TRBJ2-3, with D possibly matching TRBD1 (5 bases). Trimming removed 3 bases at V and 6 bases at J, with 16 bases between. This CDR3 is 15 amino acids long. The germline gives CDR1 MNHEY, CDR2 SMNVEV (reference sequence). The CDR3 here is CASSFSRASSDTQYF. The DNA of the CDR3 is TGTGCCAGCAGTTTCAGCAGGGCATCTTCGGATACGCAGTATTTT.

In its sample, this clonotype was seen a few times. The J gene is TRBJ1-2, the V gene TRBV19; no clear D gene. CDR1 and CDR2 (germline): LNHDA, SQIVND (reference sequence). The CDR3 length is 17 residues. Trimming removed 3 bases at V and 5 bases at J, with 22 bases between. The CDR3, as DNA: TGTGCCAGTAGTATTAGTATTCCCGGACGAAGAGGTTATGGCTACACCTTC. As protein: CASSISIPGRRGYGYTF. Together with reference TRBV19 and TRBJ1-2, the CDR3 gives the full variable domain: DGGITQSPKYLFRKEGQNVTLSCEQNLNHDAMYWYRQDPGQGLRLIYYSQIVNDFQKGDIAEGYSVSREKKESFPLTVTSAQKNPTAFYLCASSISIPGRRGYGYTFGSGTRLTVV.

This clonotype came up many times. The chain joins TRBV11-2 to TRBJ2-2, with 8 bases identical to TRBD1. Germline values: CDR1 SGHAT, CDR2 FQNNGV. The CDR3 length is 14 residues. V lost 11 bases to trimming and J lost 7 bases; unmatched junction nucleotides: 12. Here the CDR3 DNA reads TGTGCCGGTAGGACAGGGAATGTCGTCGGGGAGCTGTTTTTT. Translation: CAGRTGNVVGELFF.

This clonotype turned up a few times. The chain links TRBV5-1 to TRBJ1-2; D is unclear. The V end lost 7 bases, the J end lost 4 bases, and 14 bases lay between the germline ends. In germline, CDR1 is SGHRS, CDR2 YFSETQ. This CDR3 contains 13 residues. CDR3 coding DNA: TGCGCCAGCGGGAACACGGAAGCCTATGGCTACACCTTC. Translated, it gives CASGNTEAYGYTF. Full variable domain (remainder filled in from reference TRBV5-1 and TRBJ1-2): KAGVTQTPRYLIKTRGQQVTLSCSPISGHRSVSWYQQTPGQGLQFLFEYFSETQRNKGNFPGRFSGRQFSNSRSEMNVSTLELGDSALYLCASGNTEAYGYTFGSGTRLTVV.

This clonotype was detected ten times or more. The V gene is TRBV7-2, the J gene TRBJ1-5; 11 bases line up with TRBD1. This CDR3 spans 17 amino acids. Germline-derived CDR1 and CDR2 are SGHTA and FQGNSA. The J segment lost 0 bases and the V segment lost 4 bases, leaving 5 bases of the junction unmatched. CDR3 sequence (DNA): TGTGCCAGCAGCTGGACAGGGGGCCTAGGTAGCAATCAGCCCCAGCATTTT. It codes for CASSWTGGLGSNQPQHF.

This clonotype was seen repeatedly, ten times or more. This chain joins TRBV3-1 and TRBJ2-3; TRBD1 matches at 9 bases. Germline V lookup: CDR1 LGHDT, CDR2 YNNKEL (reference sequence). V lost 3 bases to trimming and J lost 5 bases; unmatched junction nucleotides: 9. There are 16 residues in the CDR3. The CDR3 coding sequence is TGTGCCAGCAGCCACAACCGGGACAGGGTGAAAGATACGCAGTATTTT. It yields the protein CASSHNRDRVKDTQYF.

The CDR3 is CAWSQRSTGTLTDTQYF. DNA for the CDR3: TGTGCCTGGAGTCAACGAAGCACGGGGACTCTCACAGATACGCAGTATTTT. The V call is TRBV30, the J call TRBJ2-3; tentatively, D is TRBD2 (6 bases). CDR3 size: 17 residues. The germline V gene encodes CDR1 GTSNPN and CDR2 SVGIG (reference sequence). V lost 2 bases and J 2 bases, leaving 20 bases between the germline ends.

About this clonotype itself: A single base separates this from a much larger clone, so it may be a read error. This chain joins TRBV7-2 and TRBJ2-3; either TRBD1 or TRBD2 may fit D (5 bases each). CDR3 length: 16 amino acids. In germline, CDR1 is SGHTA, CDR2 FQGNSA. V lost 3 bases and J lost 0, with 13 bases in between. The CDR3 DNA follows: TGTGCCAGCAGCTTCCCCCGGGACGGAAGCACAGATACGCAGTATTTT. It yields the protein CASSFPRDGSTDTQYF.

This clonotype has a count of ten or more. This chain connects TRBV12-3 or TRBV12-4 to TRBJ2-2, with D unclear. The CDR3 is 12 amino acids. Trimming stripped 7 bases from V and 2 bases from J, with 5 bases between. CDR3 protein: CASNGNTGELFF. The CDR3 DNA reads as TGTGCCAGCAACGGAAACACCGGGGAGCTGTTTTTT.

This clonotype was detected a few times. The J gene is TRBJ2-7, the V gene TRBV19, with 7 bases fitting TRBD1. V shed 5 bases and J 7 bases; nucleotides not matched to a gene: 8. This CDR3 contains 13 residues. Germline V gene data show CDR1 as LNHDA and CDR2 as SQIVND (reference sequence). The CDR3 nucleotides are TGTGCCAGTAGTCAAGGGGGCCGTGGTGAGCAGTACTTC. This translates into CASSQGGRGEQYF.

V is TRBV9 and J is TRBJ2-7; tentative D call: TRBD1 (6 bases). The CDR3 is 18 residues long. In germline, CDR1 is SGDLS, CDR2 YYNGEE. V was cut by 0 bases and J by 5 bases, with 24 bases left in between. In DNA form, the CDR3 reads TGTGCCAGCAGCGTAGAAGGTCACTCAGGGGCAGGGCCGGACGAGCAGTACTTC. Its translation: CASSVEGHSGAGPDEQYF. The full variable domain, its missing parts supplied by reference TRBV9 and TRBJ2-7, is DSGVTQTPKHLITATGQRVTLRCSPRSGDLSVYWYQQSLDQGLQFLIQYYNGEERAKGNILERFSAQQFPDLHSELNLSSLELGDSALYFCASSVEGHSGAGPDEQYFGPGTRLTVT.

There are a few counts of this clonotype. The rearrangement uses TRBV6-1 and TRBJ1-1, with TRBD1 as a possible D gene (5 bases). V was pared by 6 bases and J by 8 bases, with 19 bases between. CDR1 is MNHNS, CDR2 SASEGT, per germline. This CDR3 has 14 residues. CDR3 residues: CASSPTWGRVEAFF. CDR3 bases: TGTGCCAGCAGCCCCACTTGGGGCCGCGTGGAAGCTTTCTTT.

CDR3 loop: CASREGQGATKNIQYF. The CDR3 nucleotides are TGTGCCAGCAGAGAGGGACAGGGGGCCACCAAAAACATTCAGTACTTC. The rearrangement links TRBV6-1 to TRBJ2-4; 12 positions match TRBD1. The junction had 5 bases not matched to a gene; V was cut back by 6 bases and J by 2 bases. Germline V CDR1 and CDR2: MNHNS, SASEGT. The CDR3 runs 16 residues.

V and J are TRBV5-8 and TRBJ2-3; D remains unclear. The V gene's germline CDR1 is SGHTS and CDR2 YDEGEE. The CDR3 is 12 amino acids. The V end lost 0 bases, the J end lost 10 bases, and 9 bases lay between the germline ends. The CDR3 DNA follows: TGTGCCAGCAGCTTGGAACTATATGCGCAGTATTTT. Amino acid sequence: CASSLELYAQYF.

This clonotype showed up many times. This chain joins TRBV11-2 and TRBJ2-5; TRBD2 is a possible D gene (6 bases). The CDR3 is 15 amino acids. CDR1 and CDR2 from the germline V gene are SGHAT and FQNNGV. Trimming removed 5 bases from V and 2 bases from J, with 15 bases in between. The CDR3 DNA follows: TGTGCCAGCAGCCTTTCCGGGACTTTTCAAGAGACCCAGTACTTC. Protein product: CASSLSGTFQETQYF.

The V call is TRBV11-3, the J call TRBJ2-2; 10 positions match TRBD1. CDR1 and CDR2 (germline): SGHNT, YENEEA. The CDR3 extends over 15 amino acids. V trimming: 5 bases; J trimming: 6 bases; junction bases outside the gene matches: 6. The chain's CDR3 is CASSIGTGVPGELFF. CDR3 nucleotide sequence: TGTGCCAGCAGCATCGGGACAGGGGTTCCCGGGGAGCTGTTTTTT.

This clonotype was seen at least ten times. V is TRBV18 and J is TRBJ1-1; the D is unclear. V lost 0 bases and J lost 8, with 7 bases in between. From germline, CDR1 is KGHSH and CDR2 LQKENI. This CDR3 contains 12 residues. The CDR3 DNA reads TGTGCCAGCTCACCACCGAGCGGAGAAGCTTTCTTT. Translating gives CASSPPSGEAFF.

This clonotype was recorded at least ten times. The rearrangement links TRBV5-1 to TRBJ2-1, with D possibly matching TRBD1 (8 bases). The germline V and J ends were trimmed by 2 bases and 10 bases, with 13 bases remaining between them. Germline CDR1 is SGHRS and CDR2 is YFSETQ. The CDR3 consists of 13 residues. The CDR3 nucleotides read TGCGCCAGCAGCTTCTACAGGGGGGGGGAGCAGTTCTTC. Translating it yields CASSFYRGGEQFF.

The chain recombines TRBV6-2 or TRBV6-3 with TRBJ1-1; D remains ambiguous. Germline loops: CDR1 MNHEY, CDR2 SVGEGT. CDR3 length equals 13 residues. Trimming removed 6 bases at V and 0 bases at J, with 8 bases between. Written as DNA, the CDR3 is TGTGCCAGCAGGTCGTGGCTGAACACTGAAGCTTTCTTT. Protein sequence: CASRSWLNTEAFF.

This rearrangement joins TRBV3-1 to TRBJ1-1; TRBD1 agrees at 8 bases. The CDR3 loop spans 15 amino acids. CDR1 is LGHDT, CDR2 YNNKEL, per germline (reference sequence). Trimming removed 7 bases from V and 8 bases from J; junction bases left unmatched: 15. CDR3 sequence: CASIGAGGWNREAFF. The CDR3 DNA reads as TGTGCCAGCATCGGGGCAGGGGGCTGGAATCGGGAAGCTTTCTTT.